This T cell receptor beta chain stems from a study of blood T cell repertoires in COVID-19. Germline values: CDR1 LGHDT, CDR2 YNNKEL (reference sequence). V gave up 1 base and J gave up 8 bases, with 15 bases separating them. This CDR3 is built from 15 residues. Per the original data handling: Quantification of nucleated cells was approximated via reference gene primer amplification. The method was immunoSEQ multiplex PCR; TCRdb's version includes in-frame clones alone and lacks a portion of them. The V and J calls and clone size come from that table; D and trimming were worked out from the DNA. The data hold 250,000 to 300,000 clones, with approximately 91% observed a single time.

The chain has TRBV3-1 (or the pseudogene TRBV3-2) and TRBJ2-1; D is possibly TRBD2 (6 bases). What was sequenced was PBMCs or T cells enriched from blood (not recorded which). This TCR derives from a woman in her forties with acute COVID-19. The CDR3 region is CASSQGGGSFDEQFF. As DNA, the CDR3 is TGTGCCAGCAGCCAAGGGGGAGGTAGCTTCGATGAGCAGTTCTTC.